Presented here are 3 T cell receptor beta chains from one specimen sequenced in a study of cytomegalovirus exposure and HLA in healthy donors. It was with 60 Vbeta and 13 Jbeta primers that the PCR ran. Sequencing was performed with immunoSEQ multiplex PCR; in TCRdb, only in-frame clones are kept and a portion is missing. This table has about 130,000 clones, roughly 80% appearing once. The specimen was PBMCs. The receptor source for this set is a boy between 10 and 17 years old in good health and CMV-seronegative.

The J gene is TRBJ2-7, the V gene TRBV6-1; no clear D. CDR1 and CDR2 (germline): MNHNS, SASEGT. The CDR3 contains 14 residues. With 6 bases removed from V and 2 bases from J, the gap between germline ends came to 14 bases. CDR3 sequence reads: CASSDRSLAYEQYF. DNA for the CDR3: TGTGCCAGCAGCGATCGGAGTCTGGCCTACGAGCAGTACTTC.

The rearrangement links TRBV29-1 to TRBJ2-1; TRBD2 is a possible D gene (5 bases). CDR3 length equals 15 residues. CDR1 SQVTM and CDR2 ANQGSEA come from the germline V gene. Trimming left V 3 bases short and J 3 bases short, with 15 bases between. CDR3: CSVEGSGGYYNEQFF. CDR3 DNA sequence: TGCAGCGTTGAGGGTTCCGGAGGATACTACAATGAGCAGTTCTTC.

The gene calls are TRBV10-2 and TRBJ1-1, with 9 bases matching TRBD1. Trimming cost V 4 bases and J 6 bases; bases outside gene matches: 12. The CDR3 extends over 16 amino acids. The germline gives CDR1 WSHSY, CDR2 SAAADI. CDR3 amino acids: CASSGLPRDRVSEAFF. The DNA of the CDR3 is TGCGCCAGCAGTGGCCTCCCGCGGGACAGGGTCTCTGAAGCTTTCTTT.